This note documents a single T cell receptor beta chain sequence. Germline V lookup: CDR1 KGHSH, CDR2 LQKENI. CDR3 length equals 14 residues. V shed 3 bases and J 6 bases; nucleotides not matched to a gene: 7. TCRdb's table, derived via immunoSEQ multiplex PCR, lists solely in-frame clones and lacks some. The sample shows 90,000 or so clones, about 81% of them seen only once. This specimen belongs to a study of glioma-infiltrating T cells after dendritic cell vaccination. Time point of the sample: after dendritic cell vaccination, including at tumor progression/relapse. The sample here was blood, taken after dendritic cell vaccination. This TCR was recovered from a human donor with glioblastoma. V usage is TRBV18 and J usage is TRBJ1-2; TRBD1 aligns across 7 bases. The CDR3 protein is CASSPMTGTNGYTF. CDR3 DNA sequence: TGTGCCAGCTCACCCATGACAGGGACGAATGGCTACACCTTC. Looking up the rest from reference TRBV18 and TRBJ1-2 gives the full variable domain: NAGVMQNPRHLVRRRGQEARLRCSPMKGHSHVYWYRQLPEEGLKFMVYLQKENIIDESGMPKERFSAEFPKEGPSILRIQQVVRGDSAAYFCASSPMTGTNGYTFGSGTRLTVV.